What follows are 14 T cell receptor beta chains derived from one specimen sequenced in a study of T-cell reconstitution after alpha-beta-depleted transplantation in children. A library of TCRbeta sequences, prepared with unique molecular identifiers, was generated. TCRdb called the PCR reads again in MiXCR, with one record for every CDR3 protein. The sample comprises fewer than 550,000 distinct CDR3 sequences, about an eighth of which are singletons, and less than 15% rests with the top ten. This specimen consisted of PBMCs, mostly from graft donor cells, obtained 180 days after TCRalphabeta/CD19-depleted stem cell transplant. The receptors shown here come from a female patient between 2 and 15 years old who had a stem cell transplant for aplastic anemia, so the T cells may come from the graft donor.

This sequence joins TRBV20-1 and TRBJ2-2, with TRBD1 identical over 10 bases. The trim removed 0 bases at V and 1 base at J, leaving 8 bases unmatched. CDR1 and CDR2 from the germline V gene are DFQATT and SNEGSKA (reference sequence). The CDR3 sequence is 18 residues long. DNA for the CDR3: TGCAGTGCTAGAGATAGTTGGGACAGGGGCTTGAACACCGGGGAGCTGTTTTTT. This sequence encodes CSARDSWDRGLNTGELFF.

The DNA of the CDR3 is TGTGCCAGCAGCTTGGTGGGGACAGGCTATTCCTCTGGAAACACCATATATTTT. Translation: CASSLVGTGYSSGNTIYF. V and J are TRBV5-4 and TRBJ1-3, with 8 positions matching TRBD1. The CDR3 consists of 18 residues. From germline, CDR1 is SGHNT and CDR2 YYREEE (reference sequence). Trimming removed 0 bases from V and 0 bases from J; junction bases left unmatched: 8.

This clonotype was picked up a small number of times. This chain joins TRBV12-3 or TRBV12-4 and TRBJ1-5, with TRBD1 matching over 10 bases. The CDR3 totals 14 residues. V was pared by 8 bases and J by 2 bases, with 3 bases of the junction left unmatched. CDR3 amino acids: CASGDRGGNQPQHF. In DNA, the CDR3 is TGTGCCAGCGGGGACAGGGGTGGCAATCAGCCCCAGCATTTT.

The rearrangement uses TRBV20-1 and TRBJ2-3; 7 positions match TRBD2. The CDR3 extends over 12 amino acids. Germline assignment: CDR1 DFQATT and CDR2 SNEGSKA (reference sequence). CDR3 sequence: CSQALARDTQYF. CDR3 coding DNA: TGCAGCCAAGCACTAGCGAGGGATACGCAGTATTTT.

This clonotype was recorded a few times. The chain links TRBV27 to TRBJ2-3; 10 bases align to TRBD2. The germline gives CDR1 MNHEY, CDR2 SMNVEV (reference sequence). The ends lost 7 bases at V and 5 bases at J; junction bases unmatched: 3. The CDR3 length is 13 residues. CDR3 sequence reads: CASTIAGGDTQYF. The CDR3 nucleotides are TGTGCCAGCACGATAGCGGGAGGAGATACGCAGTATTTT.

This clonotype was picked up many times. The chain links TRBV7-2 to TRBJ2-5, with TRBD2 matching 9 bases. The CDR3 sequence is 16 residues long. V gave up 1 base and J gave up 2 bases; unmatched junction bases: 5. Germline CDR1 is SGHTA and CDR2 is FQGNSA. CDR3 loop: CASSLVFLAGQETQYF. The CDR3, as DNA: TGTGCCAGCAGCTTAGTATTTCTAGCGGGGCAAGAGACCCAGTACTTC.

This clonotype showed up just a few times. The chain combines TRBV27 with TRBJ2-7; the match to TRBD1 covers 8 bases. This CDR3 comprises 15 residues. Germline CDR1 reads MNHEY; CDR2 reads SMNVEV (reference sequence). The trim removed 5 bases at V and 2 bases at J, leaving 8 bases unmatched. CDR3 protein: CASSPRDRIAYEQYF. In DNA, the CDR3 is TGTGCCAGCAGTCCGCGGGACAGGATAGCCTACGAGCAGTACTTC.

The chain is built from TRBV6-5 and TRBJ1-5, with 7 bases identical to TRBD1. CDR3 length: 14 residues. Germline V gene data show CDR1 as MNHEY and CDR2 as SVGAGI. V shed 2 bases, J shed 6 bases, and the junction held 4 bases outside the gene matches. CDR3 loop: CASSYVPGGQPQHF. The CDR3 DNA follows: TGTGCCAGCAGTTACGTCCCAGGGGGTCAGCCCCAGCATTTT.

This clonotype was observed a handful of times. This chain connects TRBV6-5 to TRBJ1-4; D unresolved. This CDR3 has 18 amino acids. Germline loops: CDR1 MNHEY, CDR2 SVGAGI. Trimming cost V 2 bases and J 3 bases, with 19 bases left between them. The chain's CDR3 is CASSYTIGYGPANEKLFF. CDR3 DNA: TGTGCCAGCAGTTACACCATAGGGTACGGGCCGGCTAATGAAAAACTGTTTTTT.

A single count supports this clonotype. The V gene is TRBV7-9, the J gene TRBJ1-4; 9 bases map to TRBD1. Trimming removed 5 bases from V and 4 bases from J; junction bases left unmatched: 8. Germline-derived CDR1 and CDR2 are SEHNR and FQNEAQ (reference sequence). The CDR3 covers 16 residues. The DNA for the CDR3 is TGTGCCAGCAGCCAAGCGACAGGGGGGCTTAATGAAAAACTGTTTTTT. Amino acids: CASSQATGGLNEKLFF.

This clonotype was counted a single time. This chain uses TRBV7-9 with TRBJ1-1; a weak D match, TRBD1 (5 bases). Germline CDR1 is SEHNR and CDR2 is FQNEAQ (reference sequence). V lost 4 bases and J 3 bases, leaving 12 bases between the germline ends. The CDR3 totals 14 residues. This CDR3 is CASSSTGGDTEAFF. The CDR3 region has the DNA TGTGCCAGCAGCTCAACCGGGGGGGACACTGAAGCTTTCTTT.

This clonotype was counted only a few times. Germline is not matched at one junction end, which may reflect a read error. The rearrangement joins TRBV10-3 to TRBJ2-3, with TRBD2 matching over 8 bases. CDR1 ENHRY and CDR2 SYGVKD come from the germline V gene. This CDR3 is built from 14 residues. This chain's CDR3 is CAITERERVDTQYF. DNA of the CDR3: TGTGCCATCACTGAGCGGGAGAGAGTAGATACGCAGTATTTT.

The CDR3 here is CASSRRTGSNEQYF. CDR3 nucleotide sequence: TGTGCCAGCAGTCGAAGGACAGGGTCAAACGAGCAGTACTTC. V is TRBV7-9 and J is TRBJ2-7; 8 positions agree with TRBD1. Looked up from germline, CDR1 is SEHNR and CDR2 is FQNEAQ (reference sequence). V shed 6 bases, J shed 5 bases, and the junction held 9 bases outside the gene matches. The CDR3 sequence is 14 residues long.

This clonotype was detected a few times. V gene TRBV12-3 or TRBV12-4 combines with J gene TRBJ1-4, with D unclear. The CDR3 extends over 13 amino acids. V was trimmed by 3 bases and J by 5 bases, leaving 7 bases between them. Here the CDR3 DNA reads TGTGCCAGCAGTTTTAAGTTAAATGAAAAACTGTTTTTT. It specifies CASSFKLNEKLFF.